A single sample is the source of the 13 T cell receptor beta chains below, sequenced in a study of CD8 T cells in Susac syndrome. Random hexamers were used to reverse transcribe the RNA input (0.5 to 1 ug). TCRdb ran MiXCR on the immunoSEQ multiplex PCR reads and lists one entry per CDR3 protein. The repertoire holds 150,000 to 180,000 distinct CDR3 sequences, with nearly 97% as singletons. Specimen: CD8+ T cells from PBMCs. All receptors come from a human donor with multiple sclerosis.

This clonotype was picked up one time. This rearrangement joins TRBV6-1 to TRBJ1-6; unclear D gene. Germline values: CDR1 MNHNS, CDR2 SASEGT. The V end was cut by 6 bases, the J end by 2 bases, with 14 bases between. CDR3 length: 16 residues. The CDR3: CASSLRSSTYNSPLHF. The CDR3 nucleotides are TGTGCCAGCAGCCTGAGGTCTAGTACCTATAATTCACCCCTCCACTTT.

The chain employs TRBV3-1 and TRBJ2-3; no definite D call. The CDR3 is made up of 17 amino acids. CDR1 is LGHDT, CDR2 YNNKEL, per germline (reference sequence). Between the trimmed V and J ends, which lost 0 bases and 0 bases, there was a span of 13 bases. This chain's CDR3 is CASSQDPAGYSTDTQYF. CDR3 sequence (DNA): TGTGCCAGCAGCCAAGATCCAGCCGGATACAGCACAGATACGCAGTATTTT.

The V gene is TRBV7-9, the J gene TRBJ1-4; D is perhaps TRBD1 (6 bases). This CDR3 is 18 amino acids long. Germline CDR1 SEHNR, CDR2 FQNEAQ (reference sequence). V dropped 4 bases and J dropped 8 bases, with 26 bases sitting between them. The CDR3 bases are TGTGCCAGCAGCTCATTCGGGACATTGGGCGTCGGGGGCGAAAAACTGTTTTTT. Translated, it gives CASSSFGTLGVGGEKLFF.

Only one count was recorded for this clonotype. V usage is TRBV7-9 and J usage is TRBJ2-3; possibly TRBD2 for D (7 bases). Trimming cost V 3 bases and J 0 bases, with 22 bases left between them. The CDR3 length is 19 residues. Germline V gene data show CDR1 as SEHNR and CDR2 as FQNEAQ (reference sequence). CDR3 sequence: CASSLPWGRGPLSTDTQYF. In DNA, the CDR3 is TGTGCCAGCAGCTTGCCCTGGGGGCGGGGGCCGCTTAGCACAGATACGCAGTATTTT.

V is TRBV29-1 and J is TRBJ2-2; D is possibly TRBD1 (5 bases). Germline CDR1 SQVTM, CDR2 ANQGSEA. The CDR3 has 12 amino acids. V lost 3 bases and J lost 3, with 5 bases in between. CDR3 in amino acids: CSVDRDTGELFF. Here the CDR3 DNA reads TGCAGCGTTGACAGGGACACCGGGGAGCTGTTTTTT.

The rearrangement joins TRBV28 to TRBJ2-7; no reliable D call. CDR3 length: 14 residues. V was trimmed by 1 base and J by 2 bases, leaving 9 bases between them. CDR1 is MDHEN and CDR2 is SYDVKM in the germline V gene. CDR3 sequence reads: CASSLLGKTYEQYV. CDR3 coding DNA: TGTGCCAGCAGTTTATTGGGGAAAACCTACGAGCAGTACGTC.

V gene TRBV6-5 combines with J gene TRBJ1-1; 7 nucleotides match TRBD1. The CDR3 has 16 residues. V lost 2 bases to trimming and J lost 4 bases; unmatched junction nucleotides: 10. The germline V gene encodes CDR1 MNHEY and CDR2 SVGAGI. DNA for the CDR3: TGTGCCAGCAGTTACACCAACATCCAGGGGGGCACTGAAGCTTTCTTT. It yields the protein CASSYTNIQGGTEAFF.

V is TRBV27 and J is TRBJ2-6; unclear D gene. The CDR3 has 14 amino acids. Per the germline V gene, CDR1 is MNHEY and CDR2 is SMNVEV (reference sequence). The V end lost 3 bases, the J end lost 1 base, and 4 bases lay between the germline ends. CDR3 bases: TGTGCCAGCAGTTTTGGATCTGGGGCCAACGTCCTGACTTTC. Translation gives CASSFGSGANVLTF.

This chain uses TRBV30 with TRBJ2-1, with 7 bases fitting TRBD2. Unmatched junction bases numbered 3, after V lost 2 bases and J lost 5 bases. Germline-derived CDR1 and CDR2 are GTSNPN and SVGIG (reference sequence). The CDR3 loop spans 13 amino acids. In DNA, the CDR3 is TGTGCCTGGAGTCCGGGAGGACACAATGAGCAGTTCTTC. Translated: CAWSPGGHNEQFF.

The J gene is TRBJ2-7, the V gene TRBV6-6; D remains ambiguous. Germline-derived CDR1 and CDR2 are MNHNY and SVGAGI (reference sequence). The CDR3 is made up of 14 amino acids. Trimming took 5 bases from V and 3 from J, leaving 14 bases between them. DNA for the CDR3: TGTGCCAGCAGTACCCCGGCCGGAGTCTACGAGCAGTACGTC. Its translation: CASSTPAGVYEQYV.

The chain combines TRBV20-1 with TRBJ1-2, with D unresolved. The CDR3 length is 17 residues. In germline, CDR1 is DFQATT, CDR2 SNEGSKA (reference sequence). The V and J ends lost 0 bases and 2 bases respectively, with 19 bases between them. The CDR3 nucleotides read TGCAGTGCTAGAGATCATAACTTCCACCCGGACAACTATGGCTACACCTTC. Its protein product is CSARDHNFHPDNYGYTF.

CDR3: CATSVSGQNQETQYF. CDR3 DNA sequence: TGTGCCACCAGTGTCTCCGGACAGAACCAAGAGACCCAGTACTTC. The chain combines TRBV24-1 with TRBJ2-5, with D tentatively TRBD1 (6 bases). CDR1 and CDR2 (germline): KGHDR, SFDVKD. Trimming stripped 5 bases from V and 0 bases from J, with 12 bases between. The length of the CDR3 is 15 residues.

This chain links TRBV3-1 with TRBJ2-4; D is undetermined. V shed 4 bases and J shed 1 base, with 14 bases lying between them. Germline V gene sequence: CDR1 LGHDT, CDR2 YNNKEL (reference sequence). The CDR3 runs 16 residues. The CDR3: CASSPVTTGAKNIQYF. In DNA form, the CDR3 reads TGTGCCAGCAGCCCAGTTACTACTGGGGCCAAAAACATTCAGTACTTC.